A single sample gave rise to the 29 T cell receptor beta chains below, sequenced in a study of beta chain features in type 1 diabetes. For these TCRs, the target antigens are not known. Study-wide results and caveats: For Type 1 diabetes patients, all four CD4+ subsets carried TCRB CDR3s that were moderately but significantly shorter.

Reverse transcribing all isolated RNA meant expressed TCRB transcripts were sequenced. Method: immunoSEQ multiplex PCR; TCRdb's copy keeps in-frame clones and lacks some. The table has hundreds of thousands of clones, roughly 12% seen once. Sequences were obtained from naive CD4+ T cells from blood. The receptors were sampled from a woman aged 18-29 years with type 1 diabetes.

This CDR3 is CASSGLLGIGYTF. CDR3 in DNA: TGTGCCAGCAGCGGGCTCCTGGGCATTGGCTACACCTTC. The rearrangement joins TRBV9 to TRBJ1-2; D remains ambiguous. The CDR3 is made up of 13 amino acids. V dropped 3 bases and J dropped 7 bases, with 13 bases sitting between them. Germline V gene sequence: CDR1 SGDLS, CDR2 YYNGEE.

V and J are TRBV5-4 and TRBJ2-1; 7 nucleotides line up with TRBD1. The CDR3 spans 15 residues. V shed 4 bases, J shed 3 bases, and the junction held 7 bases outside the gene matches. The V gene's germline CDR1 is SGHNT and CDR2 YYREEE (reference sequence). The CDR3 coding sequence is TGTGCCAGCAGCGAGGGACAGCCAATCTACAATGAGCAGTTCTTC. It yields the protein CASSEGQPIYNEQFF.

This clone turned up a few times. The rearrangement uses TRBV28 and TRBJ2-1; maybe TRBD2 (5 bases). Germline-derived CDR1 and CDR2 are MDHEN and SYDVKM. CDR3 length: 13 amino acids. Trimming took off 5 bases at V and 11 bases at J, with 16 bases between the two ends. CDR3 loop: CASSPSAGTKQFF. The CDR3 DNA is TGTGCCAGCAGTCCTTCCGCGGGCACCAAGCAGTTCTTC.

This clone was observed a handful of times. The gene calls are TRBV7-9 and TRBJ2-1; weak D call: TRBD1 (5 bases). Trimming pared 2 bases from V and 8 bases from J, leaving 16 bases between. Germline values: CDR1 SEHNR, CDR2 FQNEAQ (reference sequence). The CDR3 has 15 residues. The CDR3 loop is CASSLWGLRGDEQFF. CDR3 coding DNA: TGTGCCAGCAGCTTATGGGGCCTGCGAGGAGATGAGCAGTTCTTC.

There are a few counts of this clone. The chain carries TRBV4-3 and TRBJ2-7; D remains unclear. V dropped 2 bases and J dropped 2 bases, with 7 bases sitting between them. Germline CDR1 and CDR2: LGHNA and YSLEER. The length of the CDR3 is 13 residues. The CDR3 loop reads CASSQFLAYEQYF. As DNA, the CDR3 is TGCGCCAGCAGCCAATTTCTCGCCTACGAGCAGTACTTC.

This clone has a handful of counts. The genes are TRBV11-3 and TRBJ2-3; 12 bases map to TRBD1. The CDR3 is made up of 15 amino acids. Germline V gives CDR1 SGHNT, CDR2 YENEEA. V lost 5 bases, J lost 3 bases, and 3 bases stayed unmatched. CDR3 amino acids: CASSPGQGATDTQYF. The CDR3 DNA reads as TGTGCCAGCAGCCCGGGACAGGGGGCAACAGATACGCAGTATTTT.

The genes are TRBV29-1 and TRBJ2-5; 7 bases agree with TRBD2. From germline, CDR1 is SQVTM and CDR2 ANQGSEA. Trimming cost V 4 bases and J 1 base; bases outside gene matches: 0. The CDR3 length is 12 residues. CDR3 nucleotide sequence: TGCAGCGTTGGACTAGCCCAAGAGACCCAGTACTTC. Translation: CSVGLAQETQYF.

This chain uses TRBV5-1 with TRBJ2-5; perhaps TRBD1 as D (6 bases). Trimming removed 2 bases from V and 2 bases from J, with 16 bases in between. Germline loops: CDR1 SGHRS, CDR2 YFSETQ. The CDR3 covers 16 residues. The CDR3 loop is CASSFGFRGEQETQYF. Written as DNA, the CDR3 is TGCGCCAGCAGCTTTGGGTTCAGGGGAGAACAAGAGACCCAGTACTTC.

The gene calls are TRBV5-6 and TRBJ1-2; TRBD1 might be the D (6 bases). V was cut by 5 bases and J by 2 bases, with 13 bases left in between. Looked up from germline, CDR1 is SGHDT and CDR2 is YYEEEE. The CDR3 consists of 14 residues. The CDR3 region is CASRTVGQNYGYTF. CDR3 nucleotides: TGTGCCAGCAGGACAGTTGGACAGAACTATGGCTACACCTTC. Full variable domain (rest looked up from reference TRBV5-6 and TRBJ1-2): DAGVTQSPTHLIKTRGQQVTLRCSPKSGHDTVSWYQQALGQGPQFIFQYYEEEERQRGNFPDRFSGHQFPNYSSELNVNALLLGDSALYLCASRTVGQNYGYTFGSGTRLTVV.

This clone was seen a few times. The J gene is TRBJ2-7, the V gene TRBV29-1, with TRBD1 identical over 7 bases. The CDR3 sequence is 12 residues long. Per germline, CDR1 SQVTM and CDR2 ANQGSEA. V lost 6 bases to trimming and J lost 6 bases; unmatched junction nucleotides: 8. The CDR3 protein is CSVRDSRGEQYF. In DNA, the CDR3 is TGCAGCGTAAGGGACAGCCGGGGCGAGCAGTACTTC.

This clone has a handful of counts. V is TRBV5-1 and J is TRBJ2-2; the D gene is possibly TRBD1 (5 bases). V gave up 1 base and J gave up 4 bases, with 8 bases separating them. The length of the CDR3 is 14 residues. CDR1 and CDR2 from the germline V gene are SGHRS and YFSETQ. CDR3 in amino acids: CASSLTGSTGELFF. CDR3 nucleotide sequence: TGCGCCAGCAGCTTGACAGGAAGCACCGGGGAGCTGTTTTTT.

The table lists this clone with a few counts. The chain links TRBV7-2 to TRBJ2-1; D possibly corresponds to TRBD2 (5 bases). Trimming took 5 bases from V and 8 from J, leaving 19 bases between them. CDR1 and CDR2 (germline): SGHTA, FQGNSA. The CDR3 sequence is 15 residues long. CDR3 sequence: CASSPGIAMRHEQFF. The CDR3 bases are TGTGCCAGCAGCCCGGGGATTGCAATGAGACATGAGCAGTTCTTC. The full variable domain, its missing parts supplied by reference TRBV7-2 and TRBJ2-1, is GAGVSQSPSNKVTEKGKDVELRCDPISGHTALYWYRQSLGQGLEFLIYFQGNSAPDKSGLPSDRFSAERTGGSVSTLTIQRTQQEDSAVYLCASSPGIAMRHEQFFGPGTRLTVL.

This CDR3 is CASSQGLAGASYEQYF. CDR3 nucleotide sequence: TGTGCCAGCAGTCAAGGACTAGCGGGTGCATCCTACGAGCAGTACTTC. This rearrangement joins TRBV6-1 to TRBJ2-7, with 11 bases lining up with TRBD2. Germline loops: CDR1 MNHNS, CDR2 SASEGT. The ends lost 5 bases at V and 1 base at J; junction bases unmatched: 7. The CDR3 length is 16 residues.

The chain combines TRBV5-1 with TRBJ2-3, with 9 bases matching TRBD1. The CDR3 loop spans 18 amino acids. V gave up 4 bases and J gave up 4 bases; unmatched junction bases: 16. CDR1 is SGHRS, CDR2 YFSETQ, per germline. The DNA of the CDR3 is TGCGCCAGCAGCAAAAATGCGCCGGACAGGGGATGGGCAGATACGCAGTATTTT. Encoded protein: CASSKNAPDRGWADTQYF.

The rearrangement uses TRBV9 and TRBJ1-2; 7 nucleotides agree with TRBD1. The ends lost 6 bases at V and 5 bases at J; junction bases unmatched: 7. Germline CDR1 SGDLS, CDR2 YYNGEE. This CDR3 comprises 13 residues. As DNA, the CDR3 is TGTGCCAGCACCCAGGGGGTGGGTTATGGCTACACCTTC. This sequence encodes CASTQGVGYGYTF.

The V call is TRBV4-1, the J call TRBJ1-6; perhaps TRBD1 as D (6 bases). V lost 8 bases and J 2 bases, leaving 13 bases between the germline ends. The CDR3 consists of 15 residues. Germline CDR1 MGHRA, CDR2 YSYEKL. For the CDR3, the DNA is TGCGCCAGCCGCCGGGACATCACCTATAATTCACCCCTCCACTTT. It specifies CASRRDITYNSPLHF.

This clone was found a few times. V usage is TRBV13 and J usage is TRBJ2-5; unclear D gene. The CDR3 spans 12 residues. Germline V gives CDR1 PRHDT, CDR2 FYEKMQ (reference sequence). Deletions cut 3 bases from V and 4 bases from J, with 6 bases between. The CDR3 spells CASSFRAETQYF. CDR3 nucleotides: TGTGCCAGCAGCTTCCGCGCAGAGACCCAGTACTTC.

The rearrangement joins TRBV4-2 to TRBJ2-3; unclear D gene. Germline V gene data show CDR1 as LGHNA and CDR2 as YNFKEQ. The CDR3 covers 16 residues. Deletions cut 0 bases from V and 0 bases from J, with 10 bases between. The CDR3 spells CASSQDSQESTDTQYF. The DNA for the CDR3 is TGTGCCAGCAGCCAAGATTCGCAGGAAAGCACAGATACGCAGTATTTT.

V usage is TRBV28 and J usage is TRBJ2-3; 10 bases agree with TRBD1. The CDR3 runs 15 residues. Trimming cost V 6 bases and J 10 bases; bases outside gene matches: 13. CDR1 is MDHEN and CDR2 is SYDVKM in the germline V gene. CDR3 protein: CASRETGQGYSAQYF. The CDR3 nucleotides are TGTGCCAGCAGAGAAACGGGACAGGGGTATTCGGCGCAGTATTTT.

The chain is built from TRBV19 and TRBJ1-5, with D possibly TRBD1 on 5 matching bases. V lost 11 bases and J 3 bases, leaving 14 bases between the germline ends. CDR1 is LNHDA, CDR2 SQIVND, per germline (reference sequence). The CDR3 length is 13 residues. In nucleotides, the CDR3 is TGTGCCTGCCGGTGGGGCTCCAATCAGCCCCAGCATTTT. Amino acids: CACRWGSNQPQHF.

This clone was recorded a few times. The V call is TRBV29-1, the J call TRBJ2-1; 8 bases fit TRBD2. The trim removed 6 bases at V and 3 bases at J, leaving 4 bases unmatched. Germline CDR1 is SQVTM and CDR2 is ANQGSEA. The CDR3 spans 13 residues. CDR3 region: CSVTGGDYNEQFF. DNA for the CDR3: TGCAGCGTCACGGGGGGGGACTACAATGAGCAGTTCTTC.

This rearrangement joins TRBV5-1 to TRBJ2-3; D is perhaps TRBD1 (5 bases). Looked up from germline, CDR1 is SGHRS and CDR2 is YFSETQ. Trimming pared 0 bases from V and 7 bases from J, leaving 12 bases between. The CDR3 is made up of 14 amino acids. The CDR3 DNA follows: TGCGCCAGCAGCTTGGGCCAGGGTGGCCATACGCAGTATTTT. This encodes CASSLGQGGHTQYF.

This chain links TRBV5-1 with TRBJ2-2; 8 nucleotides agree with TRBD1. This CDR3 is 15 amino acids long. V shed 4 bases, J shed 6 bases, and the junction held 8 bases outside the gene matches. The germline V gene has CDR1 SGHRS and CDR2 YFSETQ. The CDR3 DNA sequence: TGCGCCAGCAGCCCCCGGACAGGGTCCTCCGGGGAGCTGTTTTTT. This encodes CASSPRTGSSGELFF.

This chain uses TRBV18 with TRBJ1-1; D is unclear. The CDR3 totals 13 residues. Germline-derived CDR1 and CDR2 are KGHSH and LQKENI. Trimming removed 1 base from V and 4 bases from J, with 7 bases in between. The CDR3 sequence: CASSPRPGTEAFF. CDR3 bases: TGTGCCAGCTCACCACGTCCAGGCACTGAAGCTTTCTTT.

This clone was detected only a few times. The same CDR3 also results from other DNA sequences found in this sample. This chain connects TRBV7-2 to TRBJ2-5; 11 bases line up with TRBD2. The J segment lost 2 bases and the V segment lost 0 bases, leaving 2 bases of the junction unmatched. Germline assignment: CDR1 SGHTA and CDR2 FQGNSA. The CDR3 covers 16 residues. The CDR3 loop is CASSLARLAGQETQYF. CDR3 nucleotides: TGTGCCAGCAGCTTAGCCCGACTAGCGGGGCAAGAGACCCAGTACTTC.

This clone was seen a handful of times. The chain carries TRBV5-4 and TRBJ1-1; 10 positions agree with TRBD1. This CDR3 spans 15 amino acids. Per germline, CDR1 SGHNT and CDR2 YYREEE (reference sequence). The J segment lost 3 bases and the V segment lost 0 bases, leaving 2 bases of the junction unmatched. CDR3 amino acids: CASSLGTGGYTEAFF. CDR3 coding DNA: TGTGCCAGCAGCTTGGGGACAGGGGGATACACTGAAGCTTTCTTT.

The chain joins TRBV5-1 to TRBJ2-1; 12 positions match TRBD1. The trim removed 5 bases at V and 3 bases at J, leaving 6 bases unmatched. The CDR3 sequence is 16 residues long. Per the germline V gene, CDR1 is SGHRS and CDR2 is YFSETQ. The CDR3 is CASRPGQGAFYNEQFF. The DNA for the CDR3 is TGCGCCAGCAGACCGGGACAGGGGGCGTTCTACAATGAGCAGTTCTTC.

This clone was picked up a small number of times. The CDR3 region is CASSRPPTVTDTQYF. DNA of the CDR3: TGTGCCAGCAGCCGCCCGCCTACCGTCACAGATACGCAGTATTTT. J is TRBJ2-3 and V is TRBV7-9; D remains unclear. The ends were cut back, 5 bases at V and 2 bases at J, with 14 bases in the middle. The CDR3 has 15 amino acids. The V gene's germline CDR1 is SEHNR and CDR2 FQNEAQ (reference sequence).

V is TRBV14 and J is TRBJ1-1; D not resolved. Trimming left V 9 bases short and J 8 bases short, with 13 bases between. The CDR3 spans 11 residues. Germline CDR1 and CDR2: SGHDN and FVKESK. Here the CDR3 reads CARLLCVEAFF. The CDR3 DNA sequence: TGTGCCAGGCTCCTATGTGTAGAAGCTTTCTTT.